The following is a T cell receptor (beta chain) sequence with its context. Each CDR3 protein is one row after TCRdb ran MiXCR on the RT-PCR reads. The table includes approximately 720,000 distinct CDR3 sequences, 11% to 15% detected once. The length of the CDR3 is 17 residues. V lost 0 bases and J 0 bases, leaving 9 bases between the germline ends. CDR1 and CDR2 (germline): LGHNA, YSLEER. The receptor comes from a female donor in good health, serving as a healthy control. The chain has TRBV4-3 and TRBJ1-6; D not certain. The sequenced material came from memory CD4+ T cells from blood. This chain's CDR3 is CASSQEGRSSYNSPLHF. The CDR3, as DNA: TGCGCCAGCAGCCAAGAAGGCAGGAGCTCCTATAATTCACCCCTCCACTTT.